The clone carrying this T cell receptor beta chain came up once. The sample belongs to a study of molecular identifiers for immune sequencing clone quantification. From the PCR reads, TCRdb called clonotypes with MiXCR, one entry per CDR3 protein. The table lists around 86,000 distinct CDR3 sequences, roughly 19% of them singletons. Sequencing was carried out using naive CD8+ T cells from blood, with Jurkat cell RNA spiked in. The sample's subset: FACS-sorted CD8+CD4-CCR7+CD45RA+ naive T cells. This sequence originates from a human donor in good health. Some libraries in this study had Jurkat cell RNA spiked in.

CDR3 sequence reads: CASSLDGSLRREQYF. CDR3 DNA sequence: TGTGCCAGCAGCCTTGACGGGAGCCTTCGAAGGGAGCAGTACTTC. The chain joins TRBV27 to TRBJ2-7; TRBD2 is a possible D gene (6 bases). Germline V CDR1 and CDR2: MNHEY, SMNVEV (reference sequence). V dropped 6 bases and J dropped 7 bases, with 22 bases sitting between them. CDR3 size: 15 residues.